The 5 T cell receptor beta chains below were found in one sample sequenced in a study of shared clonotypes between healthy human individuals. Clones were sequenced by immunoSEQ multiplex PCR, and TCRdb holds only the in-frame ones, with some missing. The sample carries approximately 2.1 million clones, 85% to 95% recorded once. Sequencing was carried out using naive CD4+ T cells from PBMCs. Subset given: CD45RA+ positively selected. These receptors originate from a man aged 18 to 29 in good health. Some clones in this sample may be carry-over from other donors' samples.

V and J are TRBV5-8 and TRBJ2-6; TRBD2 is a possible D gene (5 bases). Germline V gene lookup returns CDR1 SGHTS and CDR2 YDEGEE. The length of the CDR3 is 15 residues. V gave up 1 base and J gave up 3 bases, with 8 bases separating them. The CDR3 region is CASSLPGNGANVLTF. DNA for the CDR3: TGTGCCAGCAGCTTGCCGGGGAATGGGGCCAACGTCCTGACTTTC.

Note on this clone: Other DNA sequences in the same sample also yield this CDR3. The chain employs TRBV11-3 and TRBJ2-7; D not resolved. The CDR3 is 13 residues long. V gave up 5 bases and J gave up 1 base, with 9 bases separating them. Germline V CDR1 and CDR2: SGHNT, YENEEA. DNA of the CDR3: TGTGCCAGCAGCCTCTCAGGATCCTACGAGCAGTACTTC. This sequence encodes CASSLSGSYEQYF.

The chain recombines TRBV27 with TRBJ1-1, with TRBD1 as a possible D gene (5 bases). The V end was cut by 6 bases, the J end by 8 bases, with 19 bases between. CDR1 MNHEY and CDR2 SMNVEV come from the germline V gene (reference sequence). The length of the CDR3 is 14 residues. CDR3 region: CASRLTHRKREAFF. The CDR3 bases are TGTGCCAGCAGACTCACCCACAGGAAGCGGGAAGCTTTCTTT.

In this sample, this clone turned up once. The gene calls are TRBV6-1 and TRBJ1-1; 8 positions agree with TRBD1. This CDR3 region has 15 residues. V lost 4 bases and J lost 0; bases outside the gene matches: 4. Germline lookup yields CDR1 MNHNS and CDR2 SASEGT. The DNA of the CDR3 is TGTGCCAGCAGTGTGCAGGGGGCATTGAACACTGAAGCTTTCTTT. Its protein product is CASSVQGALNTEAFF.

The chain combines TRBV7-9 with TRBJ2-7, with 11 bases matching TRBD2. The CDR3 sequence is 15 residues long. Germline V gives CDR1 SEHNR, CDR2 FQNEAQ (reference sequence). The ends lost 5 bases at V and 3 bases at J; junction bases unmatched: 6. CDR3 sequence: CASSPRLAGFYEQYF. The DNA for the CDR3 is TGTGCCAGCAGCCCCAGACTAGCGGGGTTCTACGAGCAGTACTTC.